Below, 27 T cell receptor beta chains from the same sample are listed, as sequenced in a study of T cell responses to AZD1222 COVID-19 vaccine. Profiled with immunoSEQ multiplex PCR; TCRdb holds only in-frame clones, not every one. Among 100,000 to 150,000 clones, 92% were seen once, and the ten largest hold under 1.2%. The specimen was peripheral blood, collected on day 0 of AZD1222 vaccination. The receptor set was obtained from an adult in good health.

The J gene is TRBJ1-1, the V gene TRBV7-2; no clear D. The V and J ends lost 3 bases and 5 bases respectively, with 7 bases between them. The CDR3 runs 12 residues. CDR1 and CDR2 from the germline V gene are SGHTA and FQGNSA. Here the CDR3 DNA reads TGTGCCAGCAGCTTCGACGGGACTGAAGCTTTCTTT. Protein sequence: CASSFDGTEAFF.

The chain joins TRBV7-6 to TRBJ1-1; 10 bases align to TRBD1. The CDR3 runs 15 residues. Per germline, CDR1 SGHVS and CDR2 FNYEAQ. J was trimmed by 4 bases and V by 5 bases; bases with no gene match: 7. CDR3 in amino acids: CASSTRTGGPTEAFF. CDR3 nucleotide sequence: TGTGCCAGCAGCACCCGGACAGGGGGGCCCACTGAAGCTTTCTTT. Supplemented by reference TRBV7-6 and TRBJ1-1, the full variable domain reads GAGVSQSPRYKVTKRGQDVALRCDPISGHVSLYWYRQALGQGPEFLTYFNYEAQQDKSGLPNDRFSAERPEGSISTLTIQRTEQRDSAMYRCASSTRTGGPTEAFFGQGTRLTVV.

The chain recombines TRBV2 with TRBJ2-7; 9 bases match TRBD1. The trim removed 6 bases at V and 2 bases at J, leaving 8 bases unmatched. CDR1 is SNHLY, CDR2 FYNNEI, per germline. The CDR3 is 15 residues long. The CDR3 DNA sequence: TGTGCCAGCAGCGGACAACAGGGGGCGCCCTACGAGCAGTACTTC. This sequence encodes CASSGQQGAPYEQYF.

The rearrangement uses TRBV5-6 and TRBJ2-7, with TRBD2 matching over 8 bases. This CDR3 comprises 14 residues. CDR1 SGHDT and CDR2 YYEEEE come from the germline V gene. V shed 2 bases, J shed 3 bases, and the junction held 4 bases outside the gene matches. In nucleotides, the CDR3 is TGTGCCAGCAGCTTTGGCGGGGGGCACTACGAGCAGTACTTC. Translation gives CASSFGGGHYEQYF.

The chain joins TRBV5-8 to TRBJ1-5, with a possible D match to TRBD1 (5 bases). The CDR3 covers 14 residues. The germline V gene encodes CDR1 SGHTS and CDR2 YDEGEE. Trimming stripped 4 bases from V and 4 bases from J, with 12 bases between. CDR3 nucleotide sequence: TGTGCCAGCAGCAGGGACTTTGATAATCAGCCCCAGCATTTT. This gives the protein CASSRDFDNQPQHF.

The chain is built from TRBV7-9 and TRBJ2-7; a possible D gene is TRBD2 (6 bases). The CDR3 totals 14 residues. V dropped 4 bases and J dropped 2 bases, with 12 bases sitting between them. CDR1 is SEHNR, CDR2 FQNEAQ, per germline (reference sequence). CDR3 in amino acids: CASSSPREAYEQYF. CDR3 nucleotide sequence: TGTGCCAGCAGCTCCCCCAGGGAGGCCTACGAGCAGTACTTC.

This clone has a single count. The genes are TRBV6-5 and TRBJ1-5; perhaps TRBD1 as D (5 bases). Trimming left V 0 bases short and J 2 bases short, with 11 bases between. Looked up from germline, CDR1 is MNHEY and CDR2 is SVGAGI. The CDR3 length is 16 residues. For the CDR3, the DNA is TGTGCCAGCAGTTACTCGAGTACAGGAGGCAATCAGCCCCAGCATTTT. Translating gives CASSYSSTGGNQPQHF.

V usage is TRBV19 and J usage is TRBJ1-6; a possible D gene is TRBD1 (6 bases). Per the germline V gene, CDR1 is LNHDA and CDR2 is SQIVND (reference sequence). Trimming took off 5 bases at V and 5 bases at J, with 10 bases between the two ends. The CDR3 length is 14 residues. The CDR3 bases are TGTGCCAGTAGTGGACAGTTGCATAATTCACCCCTCCACTTT. It is translated as CASSGQLHNSPLHF.

The chain links TRBV7-8 to TRBJ1-1; 9 bases map to TRBD1. Germline-derived CDR1 and CDR2 are SGHVS and FQNEAQ. V was clipped by 0 bases and J by 11 bases; unmatched bases: 7. The CDR3 length is 14 residues. Written as DNA, the CDR3 is TGTGCCAGCAGCTTAGCCGGGACAGGGCACTTTGCTTTCTTT. This encodes CASSLAGTGHFAFF.

The chain recombines TRBV5-1 with TRBJ2-3, with TRBD2 matching over 9 bases. The ends lost 1 base at V and 4 bases at J; junction bases unmatched: 4. CDR3 length equals 15 residues. Germline CDR1 SGHRS, CDR2 YFSETQ. The CDR3 DNA reads as TGCGCCAGCAGCTTGAGCGGGAGGTCTCCAGATACGCAGTATTTT. It is translated as CASSLSGRSPDTQYF.

The chain carries TRBV7-8 and TRBJ1-1; D is undetermined. Germline-derived CDR1 and CDR2 are SGHVS and FQNEAQ. The CDR3 consists of 15 residues. Between the trimmed V and J ends, which lost 2 bases and 2 bases, there was a span of 12 bases. The CDR3 here is CASSLYGGINTEAFF. CDR3 DNA sequence: TGTGCCAGCAGCTTATACGGAGGAATAAACACTGAAGCTTTCTTT.

The J gene is TRBJ1-5, the V gene TRBV3-1 (or the pseudogene TRBV3-2); D may be TRBD1 (5 bases). The germline V gene has CDR1 LGHDT and CDR2 YNNKEL (reference sequence). V lost 4 bases and J lost 6, with 13 bases in between. The CDR3 is made up of 14 amino acids. CDR3 loop: CASSLQVGVQPQHF. In nucleotides, the CDR3 is TGTGCCAGCAGCCTACAGGTAGGGGTTCAGCCCCAGCATTTT.

The J gene is TRBJ2-5, the V gene TRBV19; D is uncertain. The CDR3 loop spans 13 amino acids. Germline CDR1 reads LNHDA; CDR2 reads SQIVND (reference sequence). Trimming cost V 6 bases and J 2 bases, with 10 bases left between them. DNA for the CDR3: TGTGCCAGTAGGCTAGGTGGACAAGAGACCCAGTACTTC. Translated: CASRLGGQETQYF.

The chain recombines TRBV27 with TRBJ2-2, with no clear D. Germline V lookup: CDR1 MNHEY, CDR2 SMNVEV (reference sequence). Trimming shortened V by 7 bases and J by 4 bases, and 13 bases separated the two germline ends. The CDR3 is 14 residues long. The chain's CDR3 is CASIRPDLTGELFF. CDR3 sequence (DNA): TGTGCCAGCATCAGGCCGGATCTCACCGGGGAGCTGTTTTTT.

This clone has only one observation. J is TRBJ2-2 and V is TRBV11-3; 7 bases agree with TRBD1. The CDR3 extends over 13 amino acids. The V and J ends lost 6 bases and 7 bases, in that order; junction bases with no gene match: 5. CDR1 and CDR2 from the germline V gene are SGHNT and YENEEA. This chain's CDR3 is CASSRQGYGELFF. The CDR3 coding sequence is TGTGCCAGCAGTCGACAGGGCTACGGGGAGCTGTTTTTT.

The rearrangement uses TRBV2 and TRBJ2-3; TRBD1 matches at 11 bases. Per the germline V gene, CDR1 is SNHLY and CDR2 is FYNNEI. Losses at the gene ends were 6 bases for V and 4 bases for J; bases not matched to a gene: 6. The length of the CDR3 is 15 residues. The CDR3 sequence: CASRDRDRGSDTQYF. The DNA for the CDR3 is TGTGCCAGCAGGGATAGGGACAGGGGGTCAGATACGCAGTATTTT.

V and J are TRBV5-6 and TRBJ2-2; 14 nucleotides align to TRBD2. This CDR3 contains 18 residues. Trimming cost V 4 bases and J 3 bases; bases outside gene matches: 8. The germline CDR1 and CDR2 sequences are SGHDT and YYEEEE. In DNA form, the CDR3 reads TGTGCCAGCAGCCTAAGGACTAGCGGGAGGAGGGACACCGGGGAGCTGTTTTTT. Residues: CASSLRTSGRRDTGELFF.

The rearrangement uses TRBV11-2 and TRBJ2-2; D is perhaps TRBD2 (6 bases). The CDR3 is made up of 16 amino acids. In germline, CDR1 is SGHAT, CDR2 FQNNGV. The V end lost 5 bases, the J end lost 6 bases, and 19 bases lay between the germline ends. CDR3 loop: CASSPGLTRASGELFF. The DNA for the CDR3 is TGTGCCAGCAGCCCGGGACTTACACGGGCCTCCGGGGAGCTGTTTTTT.

The chain combines TRBV18 with TRBJ2-5, with 7 nucleotides matching TRBD1. There are 14 residues in the CDR3. Germline values: CDR1 KGHSH, CDR2 LQKENI. With V trimmed by 3 bases and J by 3 bases, 4 bases remained unmatched. The CDR3 protein is CASSPSGTEETQYF. CDR3 DNA sequence: TGTGCCAGCTCACCGTCGGGGACAGAAGAGACCCAGTACTTC.

Note on this clone: The same CDR3 also results from other DNA sequences found in this sample. This chain links TRBV30 with TRBJ1-2; unclear D gene. Germline CDR1 GTSNPN, CDR2 SVGIG (reference sequence). This CDR3 is built from 14 residues. Trimming took off 3 bases at V and 4 bases at J, with 15 bases between the two ends. CDR3: CAWSTPGGFYGYTF. CDR3 sequence (DNA): TGTGCCTGGAGCACCCCCGGCGGATTCTATGGCTACACCTTC.

The chain links TRBV15 to TRBJ2-3, with a tentative D call TRBD1 (6 bases). Trimming removed 0 bases at V and 1 base at J, with 11 bases between. Germline CDR1 and CDR2: LNHNV and YYDKDF (reference sequence). The CDR3 consists of 16 residues. The CDR3 is CATSRDRSGGTDTQYF. Here the CDR3 DNA reads TGTGCCACCAGCAGAGATCGGTCAGGGGGCACAGATACGCAGTATTTT.

This clone was detected once. This chain uses TRBV2 with TRBJ1-1, with 7 bases aligning to TRBD1. This CDR3 is built from 11 residues. The germline V gene has CDR1 SNHLY and CDR2 FYNNEI. The V and J ends lost 6 bases and 7 bases, in that order; junction bases with no gene match: 2. CDR3 loop: CASRRDSEAFF. The CDR3 bases are TGTGCCAGCAGGAGGGACAGTGAAGCTTTCTTT.

This sequence joins TRBV3-1 (or the pseudogene TRBV3-2) and TRBJ1-2; D call uncertain. V lost 0 bases, J lost 8 bases, and 16 bases lay in between. The CDR3 consists of 15 residues. Germline values: CDR1 LGHDT, CDR2 YNNKEL (reference sequence). The CDR3 reads CASSQDTVPRGGYTF. DNA of the CDR3: TGTGCCAGCAGCCAAGATACCGTCCCCCGCGGGGGCTACACCTTC.

This chain links TRBV7-9 with TRBJ2-6; a possible D gene is TRBD1 (5 bases). Trimming left V 1 base short and J 2 bases short, with 15 bases between. CDR3 length: 18 amino acids. Germline V CDR1 and CDR2: SEHNR, FQNEAQ (reference sequence). In DNA form, the CDR3 reads TGTGCCAGCAGCTTAGGCCGTCAGGGTTCAACTGGGGCCAACGTCCTGACTTTC. This encodes CASSLGRQGSTGANVLTF.

The chain recombines TRBV7-6 with TRBJ1-4, with 7 nucleotides matching TRBD1. CDR1 and CDR2 (germline): SGHVS, FNYEAQ. The J segment lost 8 bases and the V segment lost 1 base, leaving 7 bases of the junction unmatched. The CDR3 consists of 15 residues. The CDR3, as DNA: TGTGCCAGCAGCTTAGGCGGGCAGGGGGGGGAAAAACTGTTTTTT. This translates into CASSLGGQGGEKLFF.

This chain connects TRBV6-5 to TRBJ1-1; D ambiguous. The germline V and J ends were trimmed by 3 bases and 0 bases, with 11 bases remaining between them. The CDR3 spans 15 residues. Germline V CDR1 and CDR2: MNHEY, SVGAGI. Here the CDR3 reads CASSYEARMNTEAFF. The CDR3 DNA sequence: TGTGCCAGCAGTTATGAGGCCAGAATGAACACTGAAGCTTTCTTT.

This rearrangement joins TRBV2 to TRBJ1-2; 7 bases line up with TRBD1. Germline V gene sequence: CDR1 SNHLY, CDR2 FYNNEI. V was clipped by 6 bases and J by 8 bases; unmatched bases: 6. CDR3 length equals 12 residues. The DNA of the CDR3 is TGTGCCAGCAGAGGAGGGGGCGAAGGCTACACCTTC. Translation: CASRGGGEGYTF.